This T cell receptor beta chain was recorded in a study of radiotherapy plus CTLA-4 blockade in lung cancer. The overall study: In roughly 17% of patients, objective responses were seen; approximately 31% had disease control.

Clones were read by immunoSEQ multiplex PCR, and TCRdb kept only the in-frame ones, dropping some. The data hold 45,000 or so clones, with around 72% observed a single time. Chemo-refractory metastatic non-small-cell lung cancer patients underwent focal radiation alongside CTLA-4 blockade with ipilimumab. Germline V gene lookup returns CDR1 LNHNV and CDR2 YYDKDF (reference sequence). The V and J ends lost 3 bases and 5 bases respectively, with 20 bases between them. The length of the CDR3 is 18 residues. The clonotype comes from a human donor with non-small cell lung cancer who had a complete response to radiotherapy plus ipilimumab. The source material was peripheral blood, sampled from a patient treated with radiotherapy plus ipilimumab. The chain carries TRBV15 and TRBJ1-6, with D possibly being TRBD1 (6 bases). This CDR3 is CATSRTLNRDKNNSPLHF. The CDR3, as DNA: TGTGCCACCAGCAGGACCCTAAACCGGGACAAAAATAATTCACCCCTCCACTTT.